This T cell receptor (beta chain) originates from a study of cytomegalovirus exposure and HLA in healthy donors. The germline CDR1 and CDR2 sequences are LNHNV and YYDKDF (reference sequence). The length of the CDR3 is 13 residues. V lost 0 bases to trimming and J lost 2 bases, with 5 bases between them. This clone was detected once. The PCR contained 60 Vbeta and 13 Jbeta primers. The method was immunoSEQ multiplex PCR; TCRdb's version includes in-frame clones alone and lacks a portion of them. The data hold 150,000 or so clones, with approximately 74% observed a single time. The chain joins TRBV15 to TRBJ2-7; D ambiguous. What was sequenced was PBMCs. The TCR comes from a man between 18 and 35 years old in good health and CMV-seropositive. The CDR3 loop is CATSREGPYEQYF. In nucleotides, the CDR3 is TGTGCCACCAGCAGAGAGGGCCCCTACGAGCAGTACTTC.